What follows describes a single T cell receptor (beta chain). Its antigen is unknown. There are no base qualities to consult, and no much larger clone falls within one base. CDR1 and CDR2, looked up from the germline V gene (reference sequence), are MNHEY and SMNVEV. The cysteine opens and the phenylalanine closes a CDR3 of 14 amino acids. Only CDR3 DNA is held: 42 bases, read in frame from base 1. V is pared back by 3 bases and J by 7 bases, with 12 bases lying between the germline termini. Using the deep immunoSEQ assay, multiplex PCR amplified TCR CDR3 regions from genomic DNA. Extracted genomic DNA from each cell subset was spread evenly across all wells of several immunoSEQ 96-well plates, with each plate serving as a replicate. For sorted subsets, about 210 ng of genomic DNA, equivalent to roughly 33,000 T cell genomes, went into each replicate PCR. Purified libraries were quantified with a Qubit 3.0 fluorometer, sized on a Bioanalyzer 2100, and re-quantified with the KAPA Library Quantification kit. A separate single-read 150-cycle Illumina NextSeq 550 flow cell was used to sequence each immunoSEQ 96-well plate. Turning to the authors' computational methods: Because the immunoSEQ output held only junctional sequences and lacked quality scores, the filtering could not match the filtering applied to full-length reads. To assign V/J genes and CDR3, sequences were annotated against IMGT germline references using PyIR, a Python wrapper for IgBLAST v1.9. Any read was removed if the V/J assignment was weak (E-value above 1e-6), the CDR3 was missing, or the read contained stop codons, out-of-frame junctions, or ambiguous translated residues. V3J clonotypes were defined as sequences sharing the same inferred V gene, J gene, and CDR3 amino acid sequence. The percentage overlap between two repertoires was calculated by dividing the number of shared unique clonotypes by the size of the smaller repertoire. Richness of each repertoire was evaluated using RTK rarefaction, the Chao1 estimator, and Recon v2.1 estimates of unobserved clonotypes. OLGA was used to compute generation probabilities for all TCRbeta clonotypes that the gDNA method yielded from a few donors. Here the immuneACCESS table is served through TCRdb, limited to in-frame sequences with V and J called. Missing clones are a known gap in these copies; in checked studies unresolved V genes cover under half, and the rest lacks a known reason. V and J calls and clone size are those listed in that table; D and trimming were worked out from the DNA. The sample data list nearly 2 million clones, and just under 95% of these were observed just once. Jointly, the top ten make up 0.95% to 1.5% of the sample.

This specimen belongs to a study of shared clonotypes between healthy human individuals (dated by TCRdb to the early 2020s). Describing the broader study: Two women and a few men aged 18 to 49 years were included in the cohort. For each donor, CD4 naive and CD4 memory were each given three plates, CD8 naive was given two plates, and CD8 memory was given one plate. To estimate repertoire size and how much clonotypes are shared between individuals, the study performed deep sequencing of blood TCR repertoires from a few healthy adults. Between about 0.9 and 10 billion PBMCs per donor were obtained by leukapheresis. Libraries were prepared and TCR repertoires were sequenced by different laboratories using diverse techniques, in order to increase sequencing depth and limit assay-specific biases. General conclusions and limits of the study: Higher generation probabilities were observed for clonotypes shared by all four sorted-subset donors than for non-shared clonotypes. Pairwise subsampling indicated that sequencing depth was expected to affect the degree of clonotype sharing among donors. Sampling was restricted to blood, and TCR repertoires in tissues likely differ from the TCR repertoires found in blood. The small number of donors limited the genetic and exposure-history diversity represented. About 5% of naive CD4, 3% to 4% of naive CD8, 2.3% of memory CD4, and less than 0.45% of memory CD8 clonotypes were shared across four donors. Naive subsets generally had larger estimated clonotype richness than memory subsets did. Even with the large sequencing depth, rarefaction of the sorted-subset datasets indicated that sequencing was incomplete.

CD8 naive samples consisted of CD45RO-negative cells that were positively selected for CCR7, yielding a CD45RA+CCR7+ population without TemRA cells. Healthy HIV-negative adults with no recently reported acute infections or vaccinations were included as donors. Every donor was a Caucasian adult living in Nashville, Tennessee, USA. After blood collection by leukapheresis, PBMCs were isolated using Ficoll-Histopaque density gradient centrifugation and then cryopreserved in the vapor phase of liquid nitrogen. Analytical flow cytometry was used to check the purity and quantity of each magnetically sorted T cell population. Each sorted fraction had its genomic DNA isolated and then quantified by UV absorbance on a Nanodrop 2000c.

The sequence was obtained from a man aged 18-30 years in good health. Specimen: naive CD8+ T cells sorted from blood. What the cell subset or site label conveys for this sample: CD45RA+CCR7+. The receptor chain draws on TRBV27 and TRBJ2-2; tentative D gene TRBD2, with 5 bases matching. Read as DNA, the sequence is TGTGCCAGCAGTTTCGGGTCGGGGAACGGGGAGCTGTTTTTT. Translated, this is CASSFGSGNGELFF.